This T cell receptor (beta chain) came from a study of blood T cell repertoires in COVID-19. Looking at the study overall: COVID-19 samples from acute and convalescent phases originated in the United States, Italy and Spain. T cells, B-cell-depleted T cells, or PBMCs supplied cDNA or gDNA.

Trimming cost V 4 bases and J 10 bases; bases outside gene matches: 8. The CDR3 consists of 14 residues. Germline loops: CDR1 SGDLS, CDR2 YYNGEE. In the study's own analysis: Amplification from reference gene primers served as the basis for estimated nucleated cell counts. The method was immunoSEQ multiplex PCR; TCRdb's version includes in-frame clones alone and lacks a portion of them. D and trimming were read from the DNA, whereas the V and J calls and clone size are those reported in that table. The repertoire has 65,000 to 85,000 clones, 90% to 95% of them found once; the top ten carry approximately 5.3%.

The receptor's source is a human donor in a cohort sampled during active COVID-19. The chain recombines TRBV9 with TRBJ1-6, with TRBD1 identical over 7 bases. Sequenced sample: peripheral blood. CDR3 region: CASSYRGFGSPLHF. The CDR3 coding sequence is TGTGCCAGCAGCTACAGGGGTTTCGGCTCACCCCTCCACTTT.